These 25 T cell receptor beta chains originate from one sample sequenced in a study of neurological immune-mediated disorders. TCRdb redid the calling of the 5' RACE reads with MiXCR, one entry per CDR3 protein. Of 39,000 or so distinct CDR3 sequences in the sample, roughly 5% are singletons; the top ten hold 8.5% to 10%. Specimen: CD4+ T cells from blood. Source of these receptors: a man aged 18-30 years in good health.

This clonotype has ten or more counts. This chain joins TRBV7-2 and TRBJ2-5; TRBD1 matches 9 bases. The CDR3 extends over 15 amino acids. Germline CDR1 reads SGHTA; CDR2 reads FQGNSA. J lost 4 bases, V lost 5 bases, and 8 bases had no gene match. CDR3 region: CASSTRTGEGETQYF. In nucleotides, the CDR3 is TGTGCCAGCAGCACCCGGACAGGGGAGGGAGAGACCCAGTACTTC.

This clonotype appeared many times. The chain has TRBV20-1 and TRBJ2-2, with D tentatively TRBD1 (6 bases). Germline V gene lookup returns CDR1 DFQATT and CDR2 SNEGSKA (reference sequence). The CDR3 extends over 12 amino acids. The ends were cut back, 6 bases at V and 4 bases at J, with 9 bases in the middle. The CDR3 DNA follows: TGCAGTGCACAGGACAGCACCGGGGAGCTGTTTTTT. This gives the protein CSAQDSTGELFF.

This clonotype occurred many times. The chain employs TRBV7-3 and TRBJ1-1; 9 bases map to TRBD1. There are 15 residues in the CDR3. Germline V lookup: CDR1 SGHTA, CDR2 FQGTGA. V shed 5 bases and J 5 bases; nucleotides not matched to a gene: 9. For the CDR3, the DNA is TGTGCCAGCAGCCCGGCCGGGACAGGGAAAACTGAAGCTTTCTTT. It yields the protein CASSPAGTGKTEAFF.

This clonotype showed up many times. This chain connects TRBV5-1 to TRBJ2-1; no definite D call. The V and J ends lost 0 bases and 5 bases respectively, with 21 bases between them. The length of the CDR3 is 18 residues. Germline CDR1 reads SGHRS; CDR2 reads YFSETQ. DNA of the CDR3: TGCGCCAGCAGCTTGGCCTTGACCAGAAGGGTGGGAAACAATGAGCAGTTCTTC. Amino acids: CASSLALTRRVGNNEQFF.

This clonotype has a count of ten or more. The V call is TRBV5-1, the J call TRBJ2-2; D tentatively reads TRBD1 or TRBD2 (6 bases each). V was shortened by 0 bases and J by 4 bases, with 10 bases between the two germline ends. The CDR3 has 15 amino acids. Germline V lookup: CDR1 SGHRS, CDR2 YFSETQ. CDR3 coding DNA: TGCGCCAGCAGCTTGGTTGGAGGGGGCACCGGGGAGCTGTTTTTT. It is translated as CASSLVGGGTGELFF.

This clonotype has at least ten counts. The J gene is TRBJ2-7, the V gene TRBV20-1; D might be TRBD2 (5 bases). Germline CDR1 is DFQATT and CDR2 is SNEGSKA (reference sequence). This CDR3 is built from 12 residues. V was cut by 6 bases and J by 3 bases, with 12 bases left in between. CDR3 loop: CSAWGVHYEQYF. Written as DNA, the CDR3 is TGCAGTGCATGGGGAGTCCACTACGAGCAGTACTTC.

The table lists this clonotype with many counts. This chain links TRBV20-1 with TRBJ1-2, with D maybe TRBD1 (6 bases). The CDR3 has 15 residues. In germline, CDR1 is DFQATT, CDR2 SNEGSKA (reference sequence). V lost 3 bases and J 2 bases, leaving 16 bases between the germline ends. The CDR3 coding sequence is TGCAGTGCTAGTCCGGGACACCAAGCGAACTATGGCTACACCTTC. The encoded protein is CSASPGHQANYGYTF.

This clonotype was counted many times. The chain employs TRBV7-2 and TRBJ1-1, with 9 bases matching TRBD1. Losses at the gene ends were 5 bases for V and 10 bases for J; bases not matched to a gene: 14. CDR1 is SGHTA and CDR2 is FQGNSA in the germline V gene. The CDR3 is 15 amino acids. This CDR3 is CASSRTSGTGPLAFF. The CDR3 DNA reads as TGTGCCAGCAGCCGAACGTCCGGGACAGGGCCTTTAGCTTTCTTT.

This clonotype was found many times. This rearrangement joins TRBV7-2 to TRBJ2-5; no clear D. Germline CDR1 is SGHTA and CDR2 is FQGNSA. V was pared by 5 bases and J by 0 bases, with 4 bases between. The CDR3 runs to 12 residues. Written as DNA, the CDR3 is TGTGCCAGCAGCAACTACCAAGAGACCCAGTACTTC. Translated: CASSNYQETQYF.

This clonotype was detected ten times or more. V and J are TRBV20-1 and TRBJ2-1; 8 positions match TRBD2. Looked up from germline, CDR1 is DFQATT and CDR2 is SNEGSKA (reference sequence). Germline trimming cut 8 bases from V and 9 bases from J; bases unmatched to any gene: 18. The length of the CDR3 is 15 residues. CDR3: CSPAPAGGRVSEQFF. The DNA for the CDR3 is TGCAGTCCTGCTCCTGCGGGGGGCCGTGTGAGTGAGCAGTTCTTC.

This clonotype was detected many times. The chain joins TRBV20-1 to TRBJ2-4, with D perhaps matching TRBD1 (5 bases). V lost 6 bases and J 0 bases, leaving 15 bases between the germline ends. CDR1 is DFQATT, CDR2 SNEGSKA, per germline (reference sequence). CDR3 length: 15 residues. Here the CDR3 DNA reads TGCAGTGCGCGACAGAACCAACTAGCCAAAAACATTCAGTACTTC. Translating gives CSARQNQLAKNIQYF.

This clonotype showed up many times. The chain combines TRBV3-1 with TRBJ2-7; D unresolved. CDR3 length equals 14 residues. V was trimmed by 0 bases and J by 6 bases, leaving 12 bases between them. Germline V CDR1 and CDR2: LGHDT, YNNKEL (reference sequence). The CDR3 DNA is TGTGCCAGCAGCCAAGAATGGAATAGTCGCGAGCAGTACTTC. This sequence encodes CASSQEWNSREQYF.

This clonotype was counted many times. The rearrangement links TRBV5-1 to TRBJ1-1, with no clear D. The CDR3 extends over 13 amino acids. Germline V gene data show CDR1 as SGHRS and CDR2 as YFSETQ. Deletions cut 4 bases from V and 8 bases from J, with 15 bases between. CDR3 nucleotide sequence: TGCGCCAGCAGCACGGGATCCTCGGGAGAAGCTTTCTTT. It is translated as CASSTGSSGEAFF.

This clonotype was seen repeatedly, ten times or more. The gene calls are TRBV27 and TRBJ2-1, with a tentative D call TRBD2 (6 bases). Germline V lookup: CDR1 MNHEY, CDR2 SMNVEV (reference sequence). Trimming left V 5 bases short and J 8 bases short, with 13 bases between. This CDR3 is 13 amino acids long. For the CDR3, the DNA is TGTGCCAGCAGTCTCGGACTACACCATGAGCAGTTCTTC. This gives the protein CASSLGLHHEQFF.

Ten or more counts support this clonotype. The CDR3 is CATHWASSAHF. CDR3 nucleotide sequence: TGTGCCACCCACTGGGCCTCGAGCGCGCATTTT. The chain joins TRBV6-5 to TRBJ1-5, with D hard to call. V dropped 10 bases and J dropped 15 bases, with 19 bases sitting between them. This CDR3 region has 11 residues. Germline CDR1 MNHEY, CDR2 SVGAGI.

The table lists this clonotype with many counts. V gene TRBV2 combines with J gene TRBJ1-2; D is ambiguous. V was shortened by 5 bases and J by 0 bases, with 7 bases between the two germline ends. In germline, CDR1 is SNHLY, CDR2 FYNNEI. The CDR3 runs 13 residues. The CDR3 reads CASSPLANYGYTF. DNA for the CDR3: TGTGCCAGCAGTCCCTTAGCTAACTATGGCTACACCTTC.

This chain links TRBV20-1 with TRBJ2-7; 9 bases are shared with TRBD1. The ends lost 4 bases at V and 2 bases at J; junction bases unmatched: 6. The CDR3 sequence is 14 residues long. Germline V gene lookup returns CDR1 DFQATT and CDR2 SNEGSKA (reference sequence). CDR3 amino acids: CSAIPRDRAYEQYF. The CDR3 region has the DNA TGCAGTGCTATTCCCCGGGACAGGGCCTACGAGCAGTACTTC.

This clonotype was recorded many times. The chain links TRBV7-6 to TRBJ2-3; TRBD1 matches 11 bases. CDR1 is SGHVS, CDR2 FNYEAQ, per germline. J gave up 1 base and V 5 bases, and 8 bases lay outside the gene matches. There are 17 residues in the CDR3. The CDR3 DNA reads TGTGCCAGCAGCCCGAGGGACAGGGGGACCGGCACAGATACGCAGTATTTT. It specifies CASSPRDRGTGTDTQYF.

The sample holds many counts of this clonotype. The chain couples TRBV5-6 to TRBJ2-3; D not resolved. Trimming took off 1 base at V and 2 bases at J, with 8 bases between the two ends. The CDR3 has 14 residues. CDR1 is SGHDT, CDR2 YYEEEE, per germline. The CDR3 DNA is TGTGCCAGCAGCTTGCTACAGCTCACAGATACGCAGTATTTT. Encoded protein: CASSLLQLTDTQYF.

This clonotype was counted at least ten times. The chain is built from TRBV11-3 and TRBJ2-3; D tentatively reads TRBD1 or TRBD2 (5 bases each). CDR3 length: 14 residues. Between the trimmed V and J ends, which lost 3 bases and 2 bases, there was a span of 9 bases. CDR1 and CDR2 from the germline V gene are SGHNT and YENEEA. Here the CDR3 reads CASSFRGATDTQYF. In DNA, the CDR3 is TGTGCCAGCAGCTTCCGAGGGGCCACAGATACGCAGTATTTT.

This clonotype was detected many times. This sequence joins TRBV7-9 and TRBJ2-6; no clear D. The CDR3 totals 17 residues. Trimming took off 5 bases at V and 1 base at J, with 15 bases between the two ends. The germline CDR1 and CDR2 sequences are SEHNR and FQNEAQ (reference sequence). In DNA form, the CDR3 reads TGTGCCAGCAGCCTAAACGCACCAGCGTCTGGGGCCAACGTCCTGACTTTC. Encoded protein: CASSLNAPASGANVLTF.

This clonotype was counted at least ten times. The CDR3 loop reads CASSRQGFVNEKLFF. The CDR3 coding sequence is TGTGCCAGCAGCCGTCAGGGATTTGTCAATGAAAAACTGTTTTTT. The chain is built from TRBV3-1 and TRBJ1-4; maybe TRBD1 (5 bases). Germline V CDR1 and CDR2: LGHDT, YNNKEL (reference sequence). V lost 4 bases and J 5 bases, leaving 14 bases between the germline ends. The CDR3 loop spans 15 amino acids.

The V call is TRBV15, the J call TRBJ2-7, with D possibly matching TRBD2 (5 bases). Germline V lookup: CDR1 LNHNV, CDR2 YYDKDF (reference sequence). Trimming left V 0 bases short and J 2 bases short, with 8 bases between. The CDR3 is 14 amino acids. CDR3 DNA sequence: TGTGCCACCAGCAGAGAGGTCGGGGCCTACGAGCAGTACTTC. As protein: CATSREVGAYEQYF.

This clonotype was observed at least ten times. The chain carries TRBV10-3 and TRBJ1-6; 8 nucleotides agree with TRBD1. The CDR3 consists of 14 residues. Germline trimming cut 7 bases from V and 7 bases from J; bases unmatched to any gene: 6. Germline lookup yields CDR1 ENHRY and CDR2 SYGVKD. The CDR3 is CAITGQAGNSPLHF. The DNA for the CDR3 is TGTGCCATCACGGGACAGGCGGGGAATTCACCCCTCCACTTT.

V usage is TRBV19 and J usage is TRBJ2-2, with no clear D. V was shortened by 8 bases and J by 2 bases, with 18 bases between the two germline ends. The germline gives CDR1 LNHDA, CDR2 SQIVND (reference sequence). The CDR3 loop spans 16 amino acids. Here the CDR3 DNA reads TGTGCCAGTCACCACCCCGGCAGTTTAAACACCGGGGAGCTGTTTTTT. Its protein is CASHHPGSLNTGELFF.